This T cell receptor beta chain was captured by sequencing in a study of blood T cell repertoires in COVID-19. For the study at large: From the United States, Italy and Spain came samples of acute and convalescent COVID-19.

The CDR3 extends over 15 amino acids. The V end was cut by 4 bases, the J end by 4 bases, with 15 bases between. The germline gives CDR1 SGHRS, CDR2 YFSETQ. The table came from immunoSEQ multiplex PCR; TCRdb's copy has only in-frame clones and leaves some out. The sample has some 520,000 clones, roughly 89% seen once; the top ten hold roughly 0.84%. The sequence was obtained from a man between 18 and 35 years old with COVID-19, enrolled during active disease. Sequences were obtained from peripheral blood. The chain uses TRBV5-1 and TRBJ1-5; perhaps TRBD1 as D (6 bases). The CDR3 is CASSISNRENQPQHF. CDR3 in DNA: TGCGCCAGCAGCATTAGTAACAGGGAAAATCAGCCCCAGCATTTT. Looking up the rest from reference TRBV5-1 and TRBJ1-5 gives the full variable domain: KAGVTQTPRYLIKTRGQQVTLSCSPISGHRSVSWYQQTPGQGLQFLFEYFSETQRNKGNFPGRFSGRQFSNSRSEMNVSTLELGDSALYLCASSISNRENQPQHFGDGTRLSIL.